A single sample is the source of the 24 T cell receptor beta chains below, sequenced in a study of tumour-infiltrating T cells in Burkitt lymphoma. TCRdb keeps only in-frame clones here, not all; method: immunoSEQ multiplex PCR. Of under 500 clones listed, 15% to 20% are singletons. Material for sequencing was tumor tissue. All receptors come from a human donor with Burkitt lymphoma.

This clone has a handful of counts. The genes are TRBV2 and TRBJ2-1; a possible D gene is TRBD2 (6 bases). The CDR3 spans 13 residues. Germline lookup yields CDR1 SNHLY and CDR2 FYNNEI. The germline V and J ends were trimmed by 6 bases and 7 bases, with 13 bases remaining between them. The CDR3: CASRRLAANEQFF. In DNA form, the CDR3 reads TGTGCCAGCAGGCGATTAGCGGCAAATGAGCAGTTCTTC.

CDR3 bases: TGTGCCATCAGTGACCCTCCACAGGGTAACTATGGCTACACCTTC. This translates into CAISDPPQGNYGYTF. This chain connects TRBV10-3 to TRBJ1-2; possible D gene TRBD1, 6 bases. The CDR3 spans 15 residues. The V end was cut by 3 bases, the J end by 1 base, with 12 bases between. The germline V gene has CDR1 ENHRY and CDR2 SYGVKD.

The J gene is TRBJ2-3, the V gene TRBV7-9; D gene unclear. The germline V and J ends were trimmed by 5 bases and 5 bases, with 8 bases remaining between them. CDR3 length: 12 amino acids. Germline assignment: CDR1 SEHNR and CDR2 FQNEAQ (reference sequence). Written as DNA, the CDR3 is TGTGCCAGCAGCCTAGACGGAGATACGCAGTATTTT. It yields the protein CASSLDGDTQYF.

The chain uses TRBV19 and TRBJ2-2, with D perhaps matching TRBD1 or TRBD2 (7 bases each). Germline assignment: CDR1 LNHDA and CDR2 SQIVND (reference sequence). Trimming left V 6 bases short and J 6 bases short, with 17 bases between. The CDR3 is 15 residues long. For the CDR3, the DNA is TGTGCCAGTAGCCCTCAGGGGGGGGTATCCGGGGAGCTGTTTTTT. Its protein product is CASSPQGGVSGELFF.

The rearrangement uses TRBV5-1 and TRBJ1-3; 7 positions agree with TRBD1. CDR1 is SGHRS, CDR2 YFSETQ, per germline. The CDR3 consists of 15 residues. J gave up 0 bases and V 2 bases, and 2 bases lay outside the gene matches. Written as DNA, the CDR3 is TGCGCCAGCAGCTTTACAGGGGCCTCTGGAAACACCATATATTTT. Translated, it gives CASSFTGASGNTIYF.

The chain couples TRBV6-1 to TRBJ1-5, with D perhaps TRBD1 (5 bases). V was pared by 9 bases and J by 4 bases, with 10 bases between. Per the germline V gene, CDR1 is MNHNS and CDR2 is SASEGT. The CDR3 extends over 12 amino acids. CDR3 protein: CASEGMNQPQHF. In DNA, the CDR3 is TGTGCCAGTGAGGGGATGAATCAGCCCCAGCATTTT.

This clone was detected a few times. J is TRBJ2-1 and V is TRBV6-5; D unresolved. Germline CDR1 and CDR2: MNHEY and SVGAGI. The ends were cut back, 5 bases at V and 2 bases at J, with 10 bases in the middle. The CDR3 is made up of 14 amino acids. The CDR3 sequence is CASSDDTPYNEQFF. In DNA form, the CDR3 reads TGTGCCAGCAGTGATGACACCCCCTACAATGAGCAGTTCTTC.

This sequence joins TRBV28 and TRBJ1-1, with 7 bases lining up with TRBD1. The CDR3 extends over 14 amino acids. V trimming: 7 bases; J trimming: 2 bases; junction bases outside the gene matches: 7. The germline CDR1 and CDR2 sequences are MDHEN and SYDVKM. The CDR3, as DNA: TGTGCCAGCATTCCACAGGGGAGAAACACTGAAGCTTTCTTT. Its translation is CASIPQGRNTEAFF.

This clone was seen a handful of times. The chain uses TRBV2 and TRBJ1-2; D perhaps matches TRBD1 (5 bases). Germline CDR1 reads SNHLY; CDR2 reads FYNNEI. The CDR3 covers 13 residues. V gave up 6 bases and J gave up 10 bases, with 18 bases separating them. The CDR3 sequence: CASREGLTASYTF. The CDR3, as DNA: TGTGCCAGCAGGGAGGGTCTGACAGCATCCTACACCTTC.

The rearrangement joins TRBV14 to TRBJ1-2, with D perhaps TRBD1 (6 bases). Trimming took off 4 bases at V and 7 bases at J, with 19 bases between the two ends. Germline assignment: CDR1 SGHDN and CDR2 FVKESK. The CDR3 runs to 15 residues. The CDR3 protein is CASSLTGRGPSGYTF. The CDR3 coding sequence is TGTGCCAGCAGCCTCACAGGGAGGGGCCCTAGTGGCTACACCTTC.

The rearrangement joins TRBV18 to TRBJ1-1; D ambiguous. The CDR3 totals 15 residues. The germline V gene has CDR1 KGHSH and CDR2 LQKENI. The ends were cut back, 0 bases at V and 1 base at J, with 9 bases in the middle. Written as DNA, the CDR3 is TGTGCCAGCTCACCACCGCGGGGATCGAACACTGAAGCTTTCTTT. Translation: CASSPPRGSNTEAFF.

This rearrangement joins TRBV5-6 to TRBJ2-7, with a tentative D call TRBD2 (5 bases). This CDR3 is 12 amino acids long. V was clipped by 4 bases and J by 2 bases, with 7 bases between them. From germline, CDR1 is SGHDT and CDR2 YYEEEE. As DNA, the CDR3 is TGTGCCAGCAGCGAGGGAACCTACGAGCAGTACTTC. Amino acid sequence: CASSEGTYEQYF.

This rearrangement joins TRBV7-2 to TRBJ1-3, with 9 bases identical to TRBD1. The CDR3 consists of 15 residues. Trimming took 4 bases from V and 4 from J; bases not matched to a gene: 5. Germline loops: CDR1 SGHTA, CDR2 FQGNSA. The CDR3 region is CASSSTGQGGNTIYF. The CDR3 region has the DNA TGTGCCAGCAGCTCCACGGGACAGGGAGGAAACACCATATATTTT.

This clone was counted only a few times. At one end, the junction sequence differs from germline, possibly due to a read error. The chain recombines TRBV10-1 with TRBJ1-2, with D maybe TRBD1 (5 bases). The length of the CDR3 is 12 residues. Germline CDR1 and CDR2: WNHNN and SYGVQD (reference sequence). This CDR3 reads CASSEPGRVKVF. The DNA for the CDR3 is TGCGCCAGCAGTGAGCCGGGACGGGTAAAAGTCTTC.

There are a few counts of this clone. Here the CDR3 DNA reads TGTGCCAGTAGCAACAGGGTCAGTGGCACTGAAGCTTTCTTT. Its translation is CASSNRVSGTEAFF. This chain connects TRBV19 to TRBJ1-1; possibly TRBD1 for D (6 bases). V lost 6 bases, J lost 4 bases, and 15 bases lay in between. Germline V lookup: CDR1 LNHDA, CDR2 SQIVND (reference sequence). CDR3 size: 14 residues.

The gene calls are TRBV30 and TRBJ1-4; 8 positions agree with TRBD1. V lost 0 bases and J lost 8; bases outside the gene matches: 8. The CDR3 covers 15 residues. The germline CDR1 and CDR2 sequences are GTSNPN and SVGIG (reference sequence). The CDR3 is CAWSVLRGRGEKLFF. The CDR3 coding sequence is TGTGCCTGGAGTGTACTCAGGGGGCGCGGGGAAAAACTGTTTTTT.

This clone showed up just once. The V and J genes are TRBV7-9 and TRBJ2-3; D is perhaps TRBD2 (5 bases). Per germline, CDR1 SEHNR and CDR2 FQNEAQ (reference sequence). With 3 bases removed from V and 1 base from J, the gap between germline ends came to 8 bases. The CDR3 spans 14 residues. CDR3 amino acids: CASSFRAGTDTQYF. CDR3 in DNA: TGTGCCAGCAGCTTCCGAGCGGGCACAGATACGCAGTATTTT.

This clone was seen only a few times. The chain has TRBV2 and TRBJ2-2, with 8 bases that match TRBD2. Trimming removed 7 bases from V and 6 bases from J; junction bases left unmatched: 10. This CDR3 region has 15 residues. Germline V gives CDR1 SNHLY, CDR2 FYNNEI. CDR3 loop: CASNLLAVSAGELFF. The CDR3 DNA sequence: TGTGCCAGCAACTTACTAGCGGTCTCGGCCGGGGAGCTGTTTTTT.

This clone appeared a few times. The CDR3 spells CSVGRTTNYGYTF. Here the CDR3 DNA reads TGCAGCGTTGGCAGGACTACCAACTATGGCTACACCTTC. The chain employs TRBV29-1 and TRBJ1-2, with no clear D. Germline CDR1 reads SQVTM; CDR2 reads ANQGSEA. V dropped 4 bases and J dropped 2 bases, with 11 bases sitting between them. The length of the CDR3 is 13 residues.

The rearrangement uses TRBV19 and TRBJ1-1; TRBD1 matches at 9 bases. The CDR3 runs 14 residues. The V segment lost 5 bases and the J segment 4 bases; nucleotides outside the gene matches: 5. Germline-derived CDR1 and CDR2 are LNHDA and SQIVND (reference sequence). CDR3 residues: CASSWGQGLTEAFF. The CDR3 region has the DNA TGTGCCAGTAGTTGGGGACAGGGCCTCACTGAAGCTTTCTTT.

V gene TRBV6-5 combines with J gene TRBJ1-4; unclear D gene. V dropped 6 bases and J dropped 5 bases, with 4 bases sitting between them. CDR3 length equals 11 residues. Germline V CDR1 and CDR2: MNHEY, SVGAGI. The CDR3 coding sequence is TGTGCCAGCAGGGGAAATGAAAAACTGTTTTTT. It yields the protein CASRGNEKLFF.

This clone has just a few counts. The V call is TRBV7-6, the J call TRBJ1-4; D is undetermined. Germline loops: CDR1 SGHVS, CDR2 FNYEAQ. There are 15 residues in the CDR3. V lost 1 base to trimming and J lost 7 bases, with 13 bases between them. DNA for the CDR3: TGTGCCAGCAGCTTAGGTCTGGTGGGCGTTGAAAAACTGTTTTTT. This translates into CASSLGLVGVEKLFF.

The chain joins TRBV5-6 to TRBJ2-7; possibly TRBD1 for D (6 bases). V lost 3 bases and J 5 bases, leaving 21 bases between the germline ends. This CDR3 has 16 residues. The germline V gene has CDR1 SGHDT and CDR2 YYEEEE. The CDR3: CASSSQTGSLVHEQYF. CDR3 bases: TGTGCCAGCAGCTCCCAAACAGGGTCACTAGTCCACGAGCAGTACTTC.

The chain links TRBV2 to TRBJ2-1, with 8 positions matching TRBD1. V dropped 10 bases and J dropped 6; count of bases not matched to a gene: 5. There are 12 residues in the CDR3. CDR1 is SNHLY, CDR2 FYNNEI, per germline. In DNA form, the CDR3 reads TGTGCCATCTGGACAGGGTCCAATGAGCAGTTCTTC. Encoded protein: CAIWTGSNEQFF.